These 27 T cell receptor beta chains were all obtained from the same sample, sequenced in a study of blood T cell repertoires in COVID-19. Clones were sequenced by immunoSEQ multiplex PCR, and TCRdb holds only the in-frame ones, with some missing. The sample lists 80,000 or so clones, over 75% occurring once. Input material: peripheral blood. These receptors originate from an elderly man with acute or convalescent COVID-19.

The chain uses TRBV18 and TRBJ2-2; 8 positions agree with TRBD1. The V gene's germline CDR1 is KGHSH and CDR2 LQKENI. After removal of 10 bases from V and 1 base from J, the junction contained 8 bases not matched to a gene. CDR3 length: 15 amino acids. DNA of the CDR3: TGTGCCAACTCTGCCGGGACAGGGAACACCGGGGAGCTGTTTTTT. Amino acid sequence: CANSAGTGNTGELFF.

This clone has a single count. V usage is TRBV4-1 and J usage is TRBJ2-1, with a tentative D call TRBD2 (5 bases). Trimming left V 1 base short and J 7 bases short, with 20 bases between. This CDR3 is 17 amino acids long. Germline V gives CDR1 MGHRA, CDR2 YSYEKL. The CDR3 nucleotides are TGCGCCAGCAGCCAAGGAACCCTAGCACGGGTCGAGAATGAGCAGTTCTTC. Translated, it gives CASSQGTLARVENEQFF.

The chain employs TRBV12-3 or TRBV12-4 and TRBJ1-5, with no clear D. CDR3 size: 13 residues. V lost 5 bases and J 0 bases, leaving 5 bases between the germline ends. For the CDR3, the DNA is TGTGCCAGCAGTGTCAATAGCAATCAGCCCCAGCATTTT. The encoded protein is CASSVNSNQPQHF.

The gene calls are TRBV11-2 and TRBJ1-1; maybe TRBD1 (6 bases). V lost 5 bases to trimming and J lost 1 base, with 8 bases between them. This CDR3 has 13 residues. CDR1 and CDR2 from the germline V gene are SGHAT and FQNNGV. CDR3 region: CASSLDRNTEAFF. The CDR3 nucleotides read TGTGCCAGCAGCCTGGACAGGAACACTGAAGCTTTCTTT.

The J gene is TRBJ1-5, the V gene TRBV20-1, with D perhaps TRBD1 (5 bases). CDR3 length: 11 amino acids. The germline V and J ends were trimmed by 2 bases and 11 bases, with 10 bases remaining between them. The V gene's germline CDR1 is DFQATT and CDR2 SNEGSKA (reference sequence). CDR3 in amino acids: CSARFGQAQHF. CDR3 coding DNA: TGCAGTGCTAGATTCGGACAAGCCCAGCATTTT.

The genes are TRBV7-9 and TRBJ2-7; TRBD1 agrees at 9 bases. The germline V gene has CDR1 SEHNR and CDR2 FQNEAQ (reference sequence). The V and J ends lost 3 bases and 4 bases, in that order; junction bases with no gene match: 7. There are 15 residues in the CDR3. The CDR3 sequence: CASSFPRDREYEQYF. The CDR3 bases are TGTGCCAGCAGCTTCCCCCGGGACAGGGAGTACGAGCAGTACTTC. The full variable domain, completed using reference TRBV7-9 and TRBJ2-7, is DTGVSQNPRHKITKRGQNVTFRCDPISEHNRLYWYRQTLGQGPEFLTYFQNEAQLEKSRLLSDRFSAERPKGSFSTLEIQRTEQGDSAMYLCASSFPRDREYEQYFGPGTRLTVT.

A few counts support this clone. The CDR3 here is CASSQDRSGANVLTF. DNA of the CDR3: TGCGCCAGCAGCCAAGATCGCTCTGGGGCCAACGTCCTGACTTTC. This chain connects TRBV4-1 to TRBJ2-6, with D unclear. The length of the CDR3 is 15 residues. The V end lost 0 bases, the J end lost 0 bases, and 3 bases lay between the germline ends. Germline V gives CDR1 MGHRA, CDR2 YSYEKL.

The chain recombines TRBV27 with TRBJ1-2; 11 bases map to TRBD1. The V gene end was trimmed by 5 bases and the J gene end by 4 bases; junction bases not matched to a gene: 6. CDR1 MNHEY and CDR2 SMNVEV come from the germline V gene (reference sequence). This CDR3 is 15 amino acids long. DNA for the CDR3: TGTGCCAGCAGTCCCCGGACAGGGGGCATCTATGGCTACACCTTC. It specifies CASSPRTGGIYGYTF.

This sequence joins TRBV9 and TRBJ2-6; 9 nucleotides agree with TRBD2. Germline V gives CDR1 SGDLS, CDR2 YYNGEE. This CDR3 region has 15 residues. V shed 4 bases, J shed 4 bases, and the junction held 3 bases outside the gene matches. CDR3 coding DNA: TGTGCCAGCAGCTCTAGCGGGGAGGGGGCCAACGTCCTGACTTTC. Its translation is CASSSSGEGANVLTF.

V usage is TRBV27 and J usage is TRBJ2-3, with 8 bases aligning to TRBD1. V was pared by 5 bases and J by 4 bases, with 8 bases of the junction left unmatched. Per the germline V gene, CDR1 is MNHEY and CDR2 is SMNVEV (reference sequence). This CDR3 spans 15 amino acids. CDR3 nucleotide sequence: TGTGCCAGCAGTCCTGGACAGGGTCGGGCAGATACGCAGTATTTT. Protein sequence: CASSPGQGRADTQYF.

The CDR3 DNA follows: TGTGCCAGCAGCTCGGGACAGGGTCCCCGGCGCTATGGCTACACCTTC. Its translation is CASSSGQGPRRYGYTF. The rearrangement joins TRBV5-5 to TRBJ1-2; 9 bases match TRBD1. There are 16 residues in the CDR3. CDR1 SGHKS and CDR2 YYEKEE come from the germline V gene (reference sequence). The V segment lost 3 bases and the J segment 4 bases; nucleotides outside the gene matches: 10.

The CDR3 nucleotides read TGTGCCAGCATTAAACCAGGGGGCGTAACTGAAGCTTTCTTT. Protein product: CASIKPGGVTEAFF. The J gene is TRBJ1-1, the V gene TRBV6-5; 8 positions match TRBD1. The germline CDR1 and CDR2 sequences are MNHEY and SVGAGI. The CDR3 is made up of 14 amino acids. V dropped 7 bases and J dropped 5; count of bases not matched to a gene: 9.

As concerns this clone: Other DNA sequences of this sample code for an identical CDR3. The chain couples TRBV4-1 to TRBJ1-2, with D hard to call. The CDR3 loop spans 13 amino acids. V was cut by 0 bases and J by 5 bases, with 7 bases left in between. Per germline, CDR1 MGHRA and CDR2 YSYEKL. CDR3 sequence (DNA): TGCGCCAGCAGCCAAGATCGGAGGTATGGCTACACCTTC. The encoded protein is CASSQDRRYGYTF.

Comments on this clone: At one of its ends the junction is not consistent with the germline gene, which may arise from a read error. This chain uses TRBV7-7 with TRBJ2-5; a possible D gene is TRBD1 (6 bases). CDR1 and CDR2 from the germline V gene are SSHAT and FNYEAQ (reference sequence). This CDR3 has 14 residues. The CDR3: CASSFRTDQETQYF. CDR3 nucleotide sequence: TGTGCTAGCAGCTTCCGGACAGATCAAGAGACCCAGTACTTC.

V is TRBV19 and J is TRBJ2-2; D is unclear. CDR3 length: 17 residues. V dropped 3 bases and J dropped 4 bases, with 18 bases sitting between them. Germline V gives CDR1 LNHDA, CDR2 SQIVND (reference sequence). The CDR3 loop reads CASSIGPPGSSTGELFF. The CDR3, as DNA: TGTGCCAGTAGTATTGGCCCCCCCGGGTCGAGCACCGGGGAGCTGTTTTTT.

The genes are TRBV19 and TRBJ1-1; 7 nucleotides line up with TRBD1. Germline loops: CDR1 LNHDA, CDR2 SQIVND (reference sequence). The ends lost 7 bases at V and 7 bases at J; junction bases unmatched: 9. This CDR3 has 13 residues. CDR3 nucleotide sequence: TGTGCCAGTACCCCTGACAGGGTCGGTGAAGCTTTCTTT. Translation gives CASTPDRVGEAFF.

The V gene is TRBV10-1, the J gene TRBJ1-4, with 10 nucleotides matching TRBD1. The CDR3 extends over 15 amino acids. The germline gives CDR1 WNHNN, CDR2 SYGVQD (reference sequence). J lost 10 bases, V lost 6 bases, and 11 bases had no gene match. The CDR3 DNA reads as TGCGCCAGCAGCCAGGGGACAGGGGTTCTTGGAAAACTGTTTTTT. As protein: CASSQGTGVLGKLFF.

The CDR3 spells CASSGGLAGLSSYNEQFF. CDR3 nucleotides: TGTGCCAGCAGTGGCGGACTAGCGGGTCTGAGCTCCTACAATGAGCAGTTCTTC. V is TRBV6-1 and J is TRBJ2-1, with 11 bases identical to TRBD2. Losses at the gene ends were 4 bases for V and 0 bases for J; bases not matched to a gene: 8. Germline-derived CDR1 and CDR2 are MNHNS and SASEGT. The CDR3 covers 18 residues.

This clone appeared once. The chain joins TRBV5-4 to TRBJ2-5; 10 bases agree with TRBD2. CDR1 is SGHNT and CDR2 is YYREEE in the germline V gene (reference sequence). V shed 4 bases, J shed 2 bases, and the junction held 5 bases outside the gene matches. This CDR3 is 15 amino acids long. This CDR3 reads CASSKGLATQETQYF. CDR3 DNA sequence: TGTGCCAGCAGCAAGGGACTAGCGACACAAGAGACCCAGTACTTC.

In nucleotides, the CDR3 is TGTGCCAGCAGTGACCGACAGGCATATAATTCACCCCTCCACTTT. Translation gives CASSDRQAYNSPLHF. The chain joins TRBV6-1 to TRBJ1-6, with D perhaps TRBD1 (6 bases). Germline V gene lookup returns CDR1 MNHNS and CDR2 SASEGT. This CDR3 has 15 amino acids. V lost 3 bases, J lost 4 bases, and 10 bases lay in between.

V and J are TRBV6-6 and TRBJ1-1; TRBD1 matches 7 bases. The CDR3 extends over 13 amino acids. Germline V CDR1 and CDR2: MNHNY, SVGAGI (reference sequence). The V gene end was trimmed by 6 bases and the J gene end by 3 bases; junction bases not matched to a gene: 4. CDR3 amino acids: CASSLQGYTEAFF. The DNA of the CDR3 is TGTGCCAGCAGCTTACAGGGGTACACTGAAGCTTTCTTT.

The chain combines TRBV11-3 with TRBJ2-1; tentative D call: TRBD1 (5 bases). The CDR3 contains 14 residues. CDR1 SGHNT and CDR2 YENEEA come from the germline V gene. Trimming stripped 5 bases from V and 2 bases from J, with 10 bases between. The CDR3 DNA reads TGTGCCAGCAGCCCAGACAGCACCTACAATGAGCAGTTCTTC. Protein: CASSPDSTYNEQFF. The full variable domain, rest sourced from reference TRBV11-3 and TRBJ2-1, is EAGVVQSPRYKIIEKKQPVAFWCNPISGHNTLYWYLQNLGQGPELLIRYENEEAVDDSQLPKDRFSAERLKGVDSTLKIQPAELGDSAVYLCASSPDSTYNEQFFGPGTRLTVL.

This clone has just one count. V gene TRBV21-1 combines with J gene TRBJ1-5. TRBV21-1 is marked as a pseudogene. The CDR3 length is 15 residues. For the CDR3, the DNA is TGTGCCAGCAGCACGGTAGGACTTAGCAATCAGCCCCAGCATTTT. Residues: CASSTVGLSNQPQHF.

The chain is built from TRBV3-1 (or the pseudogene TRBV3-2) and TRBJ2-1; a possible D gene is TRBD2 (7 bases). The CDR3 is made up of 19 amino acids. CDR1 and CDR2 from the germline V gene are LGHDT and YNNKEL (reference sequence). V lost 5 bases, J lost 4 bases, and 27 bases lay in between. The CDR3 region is CASSSLGGGGPLLYNEQFF. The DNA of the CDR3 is TGTGCCAGCAGCTCCCTGGGAGGCGGGGGCCCCCTCTTATACAATGAGCAGTTCTTC.

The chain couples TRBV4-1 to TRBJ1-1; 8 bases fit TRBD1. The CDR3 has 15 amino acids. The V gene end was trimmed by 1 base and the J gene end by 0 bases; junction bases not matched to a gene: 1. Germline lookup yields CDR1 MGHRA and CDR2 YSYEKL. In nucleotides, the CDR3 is TGCGCCAGCAGCCAAGGGACAGGGATGAACACTGAAGCTTTCTTT. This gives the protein CASSQGTGMNTEAFF.

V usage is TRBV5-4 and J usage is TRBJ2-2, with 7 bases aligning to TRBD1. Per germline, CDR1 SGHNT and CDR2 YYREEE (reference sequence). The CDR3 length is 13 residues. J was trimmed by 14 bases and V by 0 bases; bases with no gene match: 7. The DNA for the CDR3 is TGTGCCAGCAGCTTGGGGACAGGCCCGGGACTGTTTTTT. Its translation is CASSLGTGPGLFF.

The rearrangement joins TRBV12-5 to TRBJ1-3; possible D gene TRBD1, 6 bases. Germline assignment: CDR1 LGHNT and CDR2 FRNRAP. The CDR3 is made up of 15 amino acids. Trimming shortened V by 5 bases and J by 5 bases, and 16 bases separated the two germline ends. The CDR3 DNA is TGTGCTAGTGGTCCACAAACAGGGCTCAGAAACACCATATATTTT. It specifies CASGPQTGLRNTIYF.